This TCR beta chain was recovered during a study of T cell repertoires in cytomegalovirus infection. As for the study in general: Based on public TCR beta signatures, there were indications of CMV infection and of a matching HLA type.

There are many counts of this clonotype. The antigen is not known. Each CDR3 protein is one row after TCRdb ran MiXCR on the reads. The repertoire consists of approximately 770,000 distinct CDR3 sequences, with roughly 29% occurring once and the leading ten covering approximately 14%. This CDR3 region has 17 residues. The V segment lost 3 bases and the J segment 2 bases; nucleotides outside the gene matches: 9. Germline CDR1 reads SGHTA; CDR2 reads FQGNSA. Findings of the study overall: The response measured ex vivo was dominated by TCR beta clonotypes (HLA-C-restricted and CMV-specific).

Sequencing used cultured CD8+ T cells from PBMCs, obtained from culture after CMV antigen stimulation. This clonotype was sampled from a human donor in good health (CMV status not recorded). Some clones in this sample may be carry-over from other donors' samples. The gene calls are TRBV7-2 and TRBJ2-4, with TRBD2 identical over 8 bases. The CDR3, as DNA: TGTGCCAGCAGCTTCAGCGGGGGCCCTGGGACCAAAAACATTCAGTACTTC. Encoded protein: CASSFSGGPGTKNIQYF. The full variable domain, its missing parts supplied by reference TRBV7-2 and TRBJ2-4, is GAGVSQSPSNKVTEKGKDVELRCDPISGHTALYWYRQSLGQGLEFLIYFQGNSAPDKSGLPSDRFSAERTGGSVSTLTIQRTQQEDSAVYLCASSFSGGPGTKNIQYFGAGTRLSVL.